The following is a T cell receptor beta chain sequence with its context. The sample holds a few counts of this clone. Which antigen it targets is not known. Per-base quality was not reported, and no clone a single base away is much larger than it. This sample was taken from a study of cytomegalovirus exposure and HLA in healthy donors (TCRdb year 2017). Regarding the study in general: An earlier analysis of some 550 of the donors reported approximately 290 Gb of sequence data and around 110 million unique TCR beta sequences from about 200 million T cells. The later analysis used no new phenotypic data to find candidate immune exposures, relying instead on TCR beta sequences and their occurrence across donors. In a later analysis, previously published TCR beta repertoires from 600 to 850 donors were re-analyzed and high-resolution HLA genotyping was added so that TCR occurrence patterns could be studied. A separate validation cohort of roughly 120 different subjects was used in addition to the approximately 610-subject first cohort. An earlier analysis of 587 of the donors used high-throughput TCR beta sequencing to judge whether each TCR beta V gene segment behaved as functional or pseudogenic. The T cell repertoires of under 700 subjects were profiled by immunosequencing and related to cytomegalovirus serostatus. Both class I and class II loci were covered by HLA typing, at four-digit resolution. Alongside the repertoire data, information on donor age, sex, ethnicity and CMV serostatus was compiled. To predict cytomegalovirus infection status, the study combined high-throughput TCR immunosequencing, statistical association of individual TCRs with disease status, and machine learning. Typing coverage varied by locus: roughly 629-640 donors for A, B, C, DRB1 and DQB1; roughly 560 for DQA1; about 570 for DPA1; more than 450 for DPB1. A later genetic analysis used genome-wide SNP genotypes for about 55% of the 666 donors, treating that subset as a discovery cohort. Every repertoire in the discovery cohort had been generated on one and the same sequencing platform. Approximately 310 gigabases of sequencing data and tens of millions of unique TCR sequences were included in an early release covering roughly 600 HLA-typed donors. The study was designed to test whether signatures of past pathogen exposure could be identified by cataloging public T cell receptors. Several DR-DQ haplotypes were treated as single units for association and clustering because of strong linkage in the cohort. Among the roughly 370 genotyped donors, more than 70% belonged to the genetic ancestry cluster associated with self-reported Caucasian donors. Among 350 to 400 genotyped donors of the cohort, an average of roughly 240,000 unique TCR beta nucleotide sequences were sequenced per donor, around 20% of them non-productive.

The cohort consisted of hundreds of healthy bone marrow donors. At the time of sampling, all cohort members were nominally healthy, though unrecorded immune exposures were likely present. The donor was CMV seropositive and belonged to the group of 250 to 300 seropositive cohort members. Every donor gave a peripheral blood sample, and the peripheral blood mononuclear cells from that sample were used for TCR beta sequencing. The Qiagen DNeasy Blood Extraction Kit was used to extract genomic DNA from the blood cell samples. Findings and caveats that apply to the study as a whole: At a false discovery rate of 0.05, a later analysis linked about 16,000 TCR beta sequences to specific HLA alleles. According to a later analysis, TCR association rates differed among HLA loci, with DRB1 alleles showing the most associated TCRs and HLA-C alleles showing the fewest. The sequencing pipeline was judged likely to have produced a cluster of highly shared sequence variants as a technical artifact. The authors suggested that the approach could potentially be generalized to other disease states and immunological phenotypes. In a later genetic analysis, fewer N-insertions in productive TCRs were reported among donors in an Asian-associated ancestry cluster than the roughly 640-donor mean. Only TCR beta chains were sequenced in this cohort, and the absence of alpha or paired-chain data limited detectable features. A further reported finding was that TCR beta sequences accurately predicted the HLA-A and HLA-B alleles for most subjects in the first cohort. The 87-base-pair reads could not distinguish some IMGT-functional V segments, including TRBV6-2 and TRBV6-3, so those segments were excluded. A few of the identified cytomegalovirus-associated TCR beta chains were confirmed in vitro to be specific for cytomegalovirus antigens. The classifier was reported to diagnose cytomegalovirus status with high specificity and sensitivity in both the original cohort and the validation cohort. Correlated functional status among segregating V segments might be attributable to linkage disequilibrium, but an unknown experimental factor could not be ruled out. Because counts were too low, seventeen rarely observed V segments, including chromosome 9 orphons, were excluded from the earlier analysis of 587 of the donors. Because HLA typing was unavailable for some donors at each locus, only the typed subset was used in association tests. Most CMV-associated TCR beta chains appeared to be HLA-restricted in a later analysis, and the HLA associations seemed to be driven largely by CMV exposure. V-gene and J-gene trimming of TCR beta chains was associated with a missense DCLRE1C variant in a later genetic analysis, and the association was replicated in an independent cohort. A later analysis reported that several top co-occurrence clusters appeared linked to parvovirus B19, influenza, CMV and Epstein-Barr virus. When HLA alleles, especially DR and DQ, strongly co-occurred, TCR associations were difficult to assign to individual alleles. In a later analysis, HLA-associated TCR beta chains showed more clonal expansion and lower generation probabilities than non-associated chains that were equally common. Immune exposure information for the cohort was limited to CMV serostatus. In the study, about 150 TCR beta chains were listed as associated with cytomegalovirus. In an earlier analysis of fewer than 700 of the donors, most TCR beta V segments appeared in productive rearrangements about 90% or about 30% of the time, broadly matching IMGT annotations. Sequencing depth was assumed to be roughly uniform across donors in the presence/absence analyses, though that assumption may not hold. Most TCR sequences were observed very rarely across donors, whereas some public TCRs were present in many individuals.

V is trimmed back by 4 bases and J by 3 bases, and the junction contains 7 bases that no gene match accounts for. The CDR3 goes from the cysteine to the phenylalanine over 15 residues. Solely the CDR3 DNA is kept, with 45 bases framed from the first base. The germline V gene supplies CDR1 SGHRS and CDR2 YFSETQ. Preparation of the library involved the immunoSEQ multiplex PCR assay. For the multiplex PCR, a mixture combining 60 forward primers for TCR Vbeta segments and 13 reverse primers for TCR Jbeta segments was used. The CDR3 region of rearranged TCR beta genes was amplified from genomic DNA with a multiplex PCR assay. The amplified TCR beta libraries were sequenced on the Illumina HiSeq System as 87-base-pair reads. On the authors' methods: A later analysis counted approximately 76 million unique TCR beta chains across the 550 to 700 repertoires, and approximately 11 million of these chains were shared by at least two donors. Raw reads were error-corrected and collapsed into unique sequences by a nearest-neighbor algorithm in which closely related sequences were merged to remove PCR and sequencing errors. Alignment of CDR3 sequences to IMGT reference sequences was used to assign V, D and J gene segments. Each retained sequence needed at least a six-nucleotide match to both a V gene segment and a J gene segment. A rearrangement was called productive if the CDR3 had no stop codons and remained in frame with V and J, and every other rearrangement was called non-productive. Following IMGT convention, CDR3 was defined as the stretch from the second conserved V-encoded cysteine to the conserved J-encoded phenylalanine. The earlier analysis of some 600 of the donors excluded sequences that lacked an unambiguous match to a single V gene segment. In an earlier analysis of approximately 590 of the donors, V segments were called functional above 56.7% productive rearrangements and were called segregating when the between-donor standard deviation exceeded 5%. A statistical classification framework was built for diagnosing cytomegalovirus status from the catalog of TCR beta chain sequences. In a later analysis, V and J genes were assigned by comparing TCR nucleotide sequences against IMGT/GENE-DB human TR gene sequences. Using the TCRdist pipeline, a later analysis assigned CDR3 sequences along with most-parsimonious VDJ recombination scenarios. A later analysis defined each TCR beta chain by its CDR3 amino acid sequence plus V-gene family, and excluded reads lacking a unique V-gene family. As a way to deal with suspected cross-contamination and a sequencing artifact, a later analysis dropped roughly 600 nucleotide sequences that were highly shared and had low generation probability. A later analysis calculated a clonal expansion index for each public chain from normalized within-repertoire ranks of inferred template counts. In a later analysis, generation probabilities were computed using a VDJ recombination model fitted to out-of-frame rearrangements, and the results were checked against IGoR. In a later analysis, TCR-TCR, TCR-HLA and TCR-CMV co-occurrence was scored with hypergeometric tests, and a repertoire-size bias correction was applied to TCR pairs. False discovery rates were estimated in a later analysis by permuting HLA or CMV assignments 20 times. In a later analysis, co-occurring TCRs were grouped using DBSCAN, with TCRdist sequence similarity added in when clustering inside HLA-allele-positive subsets. Repertoires with fewer than 30,000 or more than 120,000 public chains were left out of co-occurrence clustering, as were four to six repertoires with anomalous nucleotide sharing. TCRdb took over this immuneACCESS table, retaining in-frame rearrangements with V and J assigned. Such tables are incomplete; in checked studies, under half of the missing clones stem from an unresolved V gene, and the remainder is unexplained. That table is the source of V, J and clone size, and D and trimming were worked out from the DNA. In all, the sample holds 150,000 to 200,000 clones, and 80% of those were seen once. The ten largest make up 6% to 7.5% of the sample.

The sequence is built from TRBV5-1 and TRBJ1-1; the central 9 bases match TRBD1. Sequenced: PBMCs. The sequence came from a man aged 25 to 40 in good health and CMV-seropositive. The CDR3 corresponds to CASSPGTGPHTEAFF. The nucleotide sequence is TGCGCCAGCAGCCCCGGGACAGGGCCCCACACTGAAGCTTTCTTT. The entire variable domain, with the stretches around the CDR3 drawn from the reference TRBV5-1 and TRBJ1-1 proteins, is KAGVTQTPRYLIKTRGQQVTLSCSPISGHRSVSWYQQTPGQGLQFLFEYFSETQRNKGNFPGRFSGRQFSNSRSEMNVSTLELGDSALYLCASSPGTGPHTEAFFGQGTRLTVV.